The source of this T cell receptor beta chain is a study of cytomegalovirus exposure and HLA in healthy donors. PCR involved 60 Vbeta and 13 Jbeta primers. Here immunoSEQ multiplex PCR was the method, and the copy in TCRdb shows in-frame clones only, minus some. The profile covers 80,000 to 100,000 clones, with around 73% appearing a single time and around 3.5% taken by the ten largest. V dropped 3 bases and J dropped 5 bases, with 15 bases sitting between them. CDR3 length: 15 amino acids. Looked up from germline, CDR1 is MGHDK and CDR2 is SYGVNS. The origin of this receptor is a man between 35 and 55 years old in good health and CMV-seronegative. Source material: PBMCs. The genes are TRBV25-1 and TRBJ2-3; TRBD2 is a possible D gene (5 bases). The CDR3 here is CASSDYVGAKDTQYF. For the CDR3, the DNA is TGTGCCAGCAGTGATTACGTGGGAGCAAAAGATACGCAGTATTTT.